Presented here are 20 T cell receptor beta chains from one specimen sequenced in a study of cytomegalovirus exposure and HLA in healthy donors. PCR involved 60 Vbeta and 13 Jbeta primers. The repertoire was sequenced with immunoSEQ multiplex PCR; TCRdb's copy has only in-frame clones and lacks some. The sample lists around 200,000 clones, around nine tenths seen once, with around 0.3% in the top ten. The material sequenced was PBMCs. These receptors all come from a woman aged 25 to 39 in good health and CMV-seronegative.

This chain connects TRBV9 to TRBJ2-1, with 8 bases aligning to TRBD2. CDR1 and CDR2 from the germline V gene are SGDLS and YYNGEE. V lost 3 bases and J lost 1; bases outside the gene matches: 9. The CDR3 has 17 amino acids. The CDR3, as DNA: TGTGCCAGCAGCGCTTCGGGGGGGGCGGTGTCCTACAATGAGCAGTTCTTC. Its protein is CASSASGGAVSYNEQFF.

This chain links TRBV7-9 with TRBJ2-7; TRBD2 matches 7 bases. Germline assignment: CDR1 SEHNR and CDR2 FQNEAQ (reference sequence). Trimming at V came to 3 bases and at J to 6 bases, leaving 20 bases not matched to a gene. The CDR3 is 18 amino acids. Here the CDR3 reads CASSFFMIGAGPPGEQYF. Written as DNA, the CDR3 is TGTGCCAGCAGCTTTTTTATGATCGGAGCGGGACCCCCCGGCGAGCAGTACTTC.

The CDR3 sequence is CASSLTGGEAFF. As DNA, the CDR3 is TGTGCCAGCAGCCTAACAGGGGGGGAAGCTTTCTTT. The chain carries TRBV2 and TRBJ1-1; 8 bases fit TRBD1. CDR3 length equals 12 residues. The germline V gene encodes CDR1 SNHLY and CDR2 FYNNEI. Trimming at V came to 6 bases and at J to 8 bases, leaving 5 bases not matched to a gene. Looking up the rest from reference TRBV2 and TRBJ1-1 gives the full variable domain: EPEVTQTPSHQVTQMGQEVILRCVPISNHLYFYWYRQILGQKVEFLVSFYNNEISEKSEIFDDQFSVERPDGSNFTLKIRSTKLEDSAMYFCASSLTGGEAFFGQGTRLTVV.

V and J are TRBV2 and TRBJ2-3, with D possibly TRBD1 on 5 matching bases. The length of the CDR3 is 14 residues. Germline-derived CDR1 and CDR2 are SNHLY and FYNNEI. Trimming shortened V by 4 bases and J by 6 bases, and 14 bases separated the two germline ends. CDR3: CASSVETVSDTQYF. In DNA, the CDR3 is TGTGCCAGCAGTGTTGAGACAGTGTCGGATACGCAGTATTTT. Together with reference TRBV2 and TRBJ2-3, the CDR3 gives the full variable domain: EPEVTQTPSHQVTQMGQEVILRCVPISNHLYFYWYRQILGQKVEFLVSFYNNEISEKSEIFDDQFSVERPDGSNFTLKIRSTKLEDSAMYFCASSVETVSDTQYFGPGTRLTVL.

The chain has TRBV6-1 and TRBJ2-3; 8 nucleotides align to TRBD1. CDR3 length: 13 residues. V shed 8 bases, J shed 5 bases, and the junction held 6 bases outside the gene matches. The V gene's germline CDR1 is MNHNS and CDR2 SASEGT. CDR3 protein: CASVRGLGDTQYF. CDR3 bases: TGTGCCAGCGTCAGGGGGCTCGGAGATACGCAGTATTTT.

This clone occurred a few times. The CDR3 protein is CASSPGFAGRNTGELFF. CDR3 coding DNA: TGTGCCAGCAGCCCCGGTTTTGCGGGAAGGAACACCGGGGAGCTGTTTTTT. V gene TRBV7-9 combines with J gene TRBJ2-2, with D possibly being TRBD2 (6 bases). In germline, CDR1 is SEHNR, CDR2 FQNEAQ (reference sequence). The CDR3 spans 17 residues. Deletions cut 5 bases from V and 1 base from J, with 17 bases between. Full variable domain (missing parts from reference TRBV7-9 and TRBJ2-2): DTGVSQNPRHKITKRGQNVTFRCDPISEHNRLYWYRQTLGQGPEFLTYFQNEAQLEKSRLLSDRFSAERPKGSFSTLEIQRTEQGDSAMYLCASSPGFAGRNTGELFFGEGSRLTVL.

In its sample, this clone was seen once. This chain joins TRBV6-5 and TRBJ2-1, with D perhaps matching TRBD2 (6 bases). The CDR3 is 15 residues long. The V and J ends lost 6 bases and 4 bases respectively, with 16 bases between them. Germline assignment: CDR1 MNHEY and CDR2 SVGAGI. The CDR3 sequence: CASSRGGVRYNEQFF. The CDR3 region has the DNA TGTGCCAGCAGCCGAGGCGGGGTTCGGTACAATGAGCAGTTCTTC.

DNA for the CDR3: TGTGCCAGCAGCGAATTGACTAGCGGGGGGGCAAGTGAGCAGTTCTTC. Protein sequence: CASSELTSGGASEQFF. The chain has TRBV9 and TRBJ2-1, with 14 bases fitting TRBD2. The CDR3 loop spans 16 amino acids. Trimming cost V 3 bases and J 9 bases; bases outside gene matches: 8. The germline CDR1 and CDR2 sequences are SGDLS and YYNGEE.

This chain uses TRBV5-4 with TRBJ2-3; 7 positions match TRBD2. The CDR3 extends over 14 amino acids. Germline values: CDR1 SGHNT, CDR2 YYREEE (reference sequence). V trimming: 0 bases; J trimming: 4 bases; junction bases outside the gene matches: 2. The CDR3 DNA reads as TGTGCCAGCAGCTTGGGACTAGCTGCAGATACGCAGTATTTT. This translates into CASSLGLAADTQYF.

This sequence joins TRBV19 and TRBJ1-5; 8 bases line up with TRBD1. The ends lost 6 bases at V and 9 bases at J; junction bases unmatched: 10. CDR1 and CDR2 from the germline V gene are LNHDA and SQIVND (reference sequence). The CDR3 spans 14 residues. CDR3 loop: CASSPGQARRPQHF. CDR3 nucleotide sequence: TGTGCCAGTAGCCCGGGACAGGCCCGTCGGCCCCAGCATTTT.

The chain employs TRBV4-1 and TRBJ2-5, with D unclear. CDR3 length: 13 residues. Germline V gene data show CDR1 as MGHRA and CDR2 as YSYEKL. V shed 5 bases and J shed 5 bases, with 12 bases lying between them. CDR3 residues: CASSSAFMETQYF. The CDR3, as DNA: TGCGCCAGCAGCTCCGCGTTTATGGAGACCCAGTACTTC.

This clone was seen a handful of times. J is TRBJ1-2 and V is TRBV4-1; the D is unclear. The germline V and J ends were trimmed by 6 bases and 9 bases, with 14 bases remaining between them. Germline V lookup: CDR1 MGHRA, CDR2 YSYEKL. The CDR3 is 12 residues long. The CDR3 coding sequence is TGCGCCAGCAGTCAGACCGGAGGTAGCTACACCTTC. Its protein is CASSQTGGSYTF.

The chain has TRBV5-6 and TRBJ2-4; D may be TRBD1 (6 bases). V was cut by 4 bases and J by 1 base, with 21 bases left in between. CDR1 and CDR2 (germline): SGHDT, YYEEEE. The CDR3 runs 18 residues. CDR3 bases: TGTGCCAGCAGCGGGGGCAGGGCCCCCGGGTTGGCCAAAAACATTCAGTACTTC. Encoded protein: CASSGGRAPGLAKNIQYF.

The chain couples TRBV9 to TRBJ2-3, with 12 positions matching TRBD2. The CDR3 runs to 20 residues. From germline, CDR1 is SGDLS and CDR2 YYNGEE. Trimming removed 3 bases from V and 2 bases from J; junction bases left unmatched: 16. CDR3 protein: CASSDRKPSGRASITDTQYF. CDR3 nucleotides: TGTGCCAGCAGCGACAGAAAACCTAGCGGGAGGGCCAGTATCACAGATACGCAGTATTTT.

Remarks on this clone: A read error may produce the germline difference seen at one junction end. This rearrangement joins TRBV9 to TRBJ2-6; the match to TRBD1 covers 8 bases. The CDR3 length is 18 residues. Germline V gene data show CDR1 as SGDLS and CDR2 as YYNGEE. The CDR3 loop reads CASSITTGADSGANGLTF. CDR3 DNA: TGTGCCAGCAGCATAACGACAGGGGCGGACTCTGGGGCCAACGGCCTGACTTTC.

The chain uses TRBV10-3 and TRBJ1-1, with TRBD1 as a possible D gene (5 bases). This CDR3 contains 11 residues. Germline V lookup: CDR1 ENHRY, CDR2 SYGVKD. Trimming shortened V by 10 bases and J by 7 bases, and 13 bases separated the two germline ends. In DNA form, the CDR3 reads TGTGCCACCGGGGACTTGGGTGAAGCTTTCTTT. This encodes CATGDLGEAFF.

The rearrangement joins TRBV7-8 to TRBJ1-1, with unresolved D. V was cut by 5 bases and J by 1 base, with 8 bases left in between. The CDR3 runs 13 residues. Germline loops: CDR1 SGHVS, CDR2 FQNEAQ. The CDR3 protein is CASSRGGNTEAFF. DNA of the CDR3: TGTGCCAGCAGCCGAGGTGGGAACACTGAAGCTTTCTTT.

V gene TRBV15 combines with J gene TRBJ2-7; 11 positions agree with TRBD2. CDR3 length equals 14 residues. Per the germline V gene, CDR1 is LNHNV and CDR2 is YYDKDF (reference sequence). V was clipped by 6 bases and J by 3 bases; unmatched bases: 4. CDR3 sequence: CATSPLAGGYEQYF. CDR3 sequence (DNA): TGTGCCACCAGTCCTCTAGCGGGAGGCTACGAGCAGTACTTC. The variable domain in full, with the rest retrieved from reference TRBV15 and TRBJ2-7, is DAMVIQNPRYQVTQFGKPVTLSCSQTLNHNVMYWYQQKSSQAPKLLFHYYDKDFNNEADTPDNFQSRRPNTSFCFLDIRSPGLGDTAMYLCATSPLAGGYEQYFGPGTRLTVT.

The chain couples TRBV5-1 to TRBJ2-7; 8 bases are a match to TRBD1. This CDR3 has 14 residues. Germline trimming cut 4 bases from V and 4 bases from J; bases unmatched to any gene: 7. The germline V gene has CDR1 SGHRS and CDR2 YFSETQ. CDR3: CASSHRDRLYEQYF. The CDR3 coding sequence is TGCGCCAGCAGCCACCGGGACAGGTTATACGAGCAGTACTTC. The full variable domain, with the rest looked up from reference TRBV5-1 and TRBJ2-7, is KAGVTQTPRYLIKTRGQQVTLSCSPISGHRSVSWYQQTPGQGLQFLFEYFSETQRNKGNFPGRFSGRQFSNSRSEMNVSTLELGDSALYLCASSHRDRLYEQYFGPGTRLTVT.

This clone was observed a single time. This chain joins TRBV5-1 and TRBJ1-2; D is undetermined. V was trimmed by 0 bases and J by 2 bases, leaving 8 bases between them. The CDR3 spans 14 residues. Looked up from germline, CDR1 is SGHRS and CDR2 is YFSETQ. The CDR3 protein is CASSLDTENYGYTF. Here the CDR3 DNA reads TGCGCCAGCAGCTTGGATACGGAGAACTATGGCTACACCTTC. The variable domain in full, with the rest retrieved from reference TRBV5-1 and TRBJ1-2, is KAGVTQTPRYLIKTRGQQVTLSCSPISGHRSVSWYQQTPGQGLQFLFEYFSETQRNKGNFPGRFSGRQFSNSRSEMNVSTLELGDSALYLCASSLDTENYGYTFGSGTRLTVV.